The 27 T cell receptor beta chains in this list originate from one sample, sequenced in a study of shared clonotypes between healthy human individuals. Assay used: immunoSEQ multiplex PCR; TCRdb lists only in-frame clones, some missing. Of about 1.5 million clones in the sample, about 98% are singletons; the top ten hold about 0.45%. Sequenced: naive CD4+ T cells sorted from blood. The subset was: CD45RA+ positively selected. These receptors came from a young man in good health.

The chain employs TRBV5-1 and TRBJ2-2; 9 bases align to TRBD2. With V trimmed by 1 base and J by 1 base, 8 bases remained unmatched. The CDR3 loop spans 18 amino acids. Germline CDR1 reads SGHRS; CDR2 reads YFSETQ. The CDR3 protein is CASSLRAIAGVNTGELFF. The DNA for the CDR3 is TGCGCCAGCAGCTTGCGGGCGATAGCGGGGGTGAACACCGGGGAGCTGTTTTTT.

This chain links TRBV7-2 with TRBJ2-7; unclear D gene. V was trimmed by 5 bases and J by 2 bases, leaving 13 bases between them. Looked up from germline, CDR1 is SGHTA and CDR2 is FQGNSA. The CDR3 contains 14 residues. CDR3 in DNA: TGTGCCAGCAGCCTCAGTGAAATCACCTACGAGCAGTACTTC. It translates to CASSLSEITYEQYF.

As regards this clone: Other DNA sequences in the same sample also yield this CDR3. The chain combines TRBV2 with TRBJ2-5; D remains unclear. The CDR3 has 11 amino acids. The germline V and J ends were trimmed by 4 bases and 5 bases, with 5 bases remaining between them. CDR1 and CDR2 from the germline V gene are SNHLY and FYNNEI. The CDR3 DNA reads TGTGCCAGCAGTGGACGTGAGACCCAGTACTTC. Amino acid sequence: CASSGRETQYF.

The CDR3 DNA is TGTGCCAGCAGCTTTGGGGGGCGTACGGAGCTGTTTTTT. It is translated as CASSFGGRTELFF. J is TRBJ2-2 and V is TRBV7-9, with D perhaps given as TRBD1 or TRBD2 (6 bases each). CDR3 size: 13 residues. V was shortened by 3 bases and J by 10 bases, with 12 bases between the two germline ends. Germline V lookup: CDR1 SEHNR, CDR2 FQNEAQ (reference sequence).

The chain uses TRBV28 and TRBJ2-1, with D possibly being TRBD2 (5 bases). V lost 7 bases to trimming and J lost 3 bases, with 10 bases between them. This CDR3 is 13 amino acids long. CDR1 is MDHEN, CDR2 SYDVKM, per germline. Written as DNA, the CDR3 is TGTGCCAGCACCCCGGGGAGCTACAATGAGCAGTTCTTC. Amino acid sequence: CASTPGSYNEQFF.

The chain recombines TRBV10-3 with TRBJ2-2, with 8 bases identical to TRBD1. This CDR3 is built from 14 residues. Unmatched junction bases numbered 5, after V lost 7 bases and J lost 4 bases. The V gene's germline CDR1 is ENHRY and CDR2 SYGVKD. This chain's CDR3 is CAIMTGARTGELFF. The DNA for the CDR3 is TGTGCCATCATGACAGGGGCCCGCACCGGGGAGCTGTTTTTT.

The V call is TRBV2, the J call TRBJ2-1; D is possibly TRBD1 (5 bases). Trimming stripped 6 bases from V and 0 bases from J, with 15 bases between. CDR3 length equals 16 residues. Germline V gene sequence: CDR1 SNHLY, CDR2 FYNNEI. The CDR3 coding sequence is TGTGCCAGCAGACCCCTTACAGGTAACTCCTACAATGAGCAGTTCTTC. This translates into CASRPLTGNSYNEQFF.

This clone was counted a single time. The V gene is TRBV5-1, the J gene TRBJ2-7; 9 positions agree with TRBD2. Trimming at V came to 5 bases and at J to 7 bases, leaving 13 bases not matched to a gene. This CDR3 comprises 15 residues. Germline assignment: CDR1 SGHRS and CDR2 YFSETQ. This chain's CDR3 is CASRSLSSGKVEQYF. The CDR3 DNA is TGCGCCAGCAGAAGTTTGTCTAGCGGGAAAGTAGAGCAGTACTTC.

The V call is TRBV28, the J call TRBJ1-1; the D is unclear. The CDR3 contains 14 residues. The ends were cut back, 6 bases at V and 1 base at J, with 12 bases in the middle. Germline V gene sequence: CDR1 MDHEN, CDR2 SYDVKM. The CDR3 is CASRYGPRNTEAFF. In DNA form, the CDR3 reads TGTGCCAGCAGATACGGTCCGCGGAACACTGAAGCTTTCTTT.

In DNA form, the CDR3 reads TGTGCCAGCAGCTTCGGGACAGGGGACAAGCAGTTCTTC. This codes for CASSFGTGDKQFF. V gene TRBV7-9 combines with J gene TRBJ2-1, with 10 bases lining up with TRBD1. After removal of 3 bases from V and 11 bases from J, the junction contained 4 bases not matched to a gene. Germline V gene sequence: CDR1 SEHNR, CDR2 FQNEAQ (reference sequence). The CDR3 has 13 residues.

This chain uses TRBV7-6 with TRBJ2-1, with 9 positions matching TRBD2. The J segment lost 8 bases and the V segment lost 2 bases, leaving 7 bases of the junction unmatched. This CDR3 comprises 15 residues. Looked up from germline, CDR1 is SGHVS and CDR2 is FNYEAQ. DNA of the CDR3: TGTGCCAGCAGCTTAATTGCTAGCGGGATCCATGAGCAGTTCTTC. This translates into CASSLIASGIHEQFF.

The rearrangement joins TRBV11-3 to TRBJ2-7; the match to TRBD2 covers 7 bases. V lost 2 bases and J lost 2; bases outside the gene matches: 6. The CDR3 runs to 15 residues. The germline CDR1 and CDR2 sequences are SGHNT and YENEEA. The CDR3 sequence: CASSLQGEGTYEQYF. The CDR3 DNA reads TGTGCCAGCAGCTTACAAGGGGAGGGAACCTACGAGCAGTACTTC.

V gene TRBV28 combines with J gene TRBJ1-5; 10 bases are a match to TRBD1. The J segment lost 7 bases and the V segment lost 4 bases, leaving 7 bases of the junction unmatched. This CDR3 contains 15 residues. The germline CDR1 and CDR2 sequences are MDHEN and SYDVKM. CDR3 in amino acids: CASSWGDRGFQPQHF. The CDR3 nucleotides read TGTGCCAGCAGTTGGGGGGACAGGGGTTTCCAGCCCCAGCATTTT.

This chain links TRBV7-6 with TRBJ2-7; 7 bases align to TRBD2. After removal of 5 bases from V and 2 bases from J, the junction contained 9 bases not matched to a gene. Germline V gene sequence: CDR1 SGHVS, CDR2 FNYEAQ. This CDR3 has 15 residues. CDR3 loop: CASSPQGGDPYEQYF. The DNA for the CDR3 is TGTGCCAGCAGCCCTCAGGGAGGGGATCCCTACGAGCAGTACTTC.

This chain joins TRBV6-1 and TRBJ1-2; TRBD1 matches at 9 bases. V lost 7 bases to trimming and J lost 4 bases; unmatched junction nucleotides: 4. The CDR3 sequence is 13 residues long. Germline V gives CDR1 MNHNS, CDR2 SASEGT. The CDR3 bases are TGTGCCAGCAATACAGGGGGCGGCTATGGCTACACCTTC. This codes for CASNTGGGYGYTF.

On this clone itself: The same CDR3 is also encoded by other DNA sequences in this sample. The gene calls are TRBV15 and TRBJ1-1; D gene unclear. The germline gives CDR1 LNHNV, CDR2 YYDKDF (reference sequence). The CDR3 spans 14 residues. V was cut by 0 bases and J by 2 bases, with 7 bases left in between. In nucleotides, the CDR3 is TGTGCCACCAGCAGAGACGGTAGAAACACTGAAGCTTTCTTT. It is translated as CATSRDGRNTEAFF.

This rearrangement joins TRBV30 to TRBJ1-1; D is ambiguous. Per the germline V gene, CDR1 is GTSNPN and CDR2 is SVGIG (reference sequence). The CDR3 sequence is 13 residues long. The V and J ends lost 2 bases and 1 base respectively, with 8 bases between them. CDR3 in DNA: TGTGCCTGGAGTATCTCCAGGAACACTGAAGCTTTCTTT. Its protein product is CAWSISRNTEAFF. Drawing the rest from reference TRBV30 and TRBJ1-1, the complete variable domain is SQTIHQWPATLVQPVGSPLSLECTVEGTSNPNLYWYRQAAGRGLQLLFYSVGIGQISSEVPQNLSASRPQDRQFILSSKKLLLSDSGFYLCAWSISRNTEAFFGQGTRLTVV.

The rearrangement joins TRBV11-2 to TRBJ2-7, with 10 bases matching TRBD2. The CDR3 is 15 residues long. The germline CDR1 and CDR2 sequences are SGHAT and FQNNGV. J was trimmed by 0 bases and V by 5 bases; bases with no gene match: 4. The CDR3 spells CASSDGTSDSYEQYF. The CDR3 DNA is TGTGCCAGCAGCGATGGGACTAGCGACTCCTACGAGCAGTACTTC.

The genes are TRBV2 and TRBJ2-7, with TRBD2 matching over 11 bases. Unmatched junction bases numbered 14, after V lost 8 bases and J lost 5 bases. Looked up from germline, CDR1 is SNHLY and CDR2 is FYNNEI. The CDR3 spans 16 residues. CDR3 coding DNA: TGTGCCAGCCAGCTAGAGACTAGCGGGATAAGGAACGAGCAGTACTTC. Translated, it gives CASQLETSGIRNEQYF.

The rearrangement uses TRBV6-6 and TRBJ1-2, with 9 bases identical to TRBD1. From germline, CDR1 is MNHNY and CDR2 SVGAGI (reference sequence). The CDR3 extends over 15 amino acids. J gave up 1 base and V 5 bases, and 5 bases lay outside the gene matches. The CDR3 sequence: CASSHTTGGNYGYTF. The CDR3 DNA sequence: TGTGCCAGCAGTCACACGACAGGGGGTAACTATGGCTACACCTTC.

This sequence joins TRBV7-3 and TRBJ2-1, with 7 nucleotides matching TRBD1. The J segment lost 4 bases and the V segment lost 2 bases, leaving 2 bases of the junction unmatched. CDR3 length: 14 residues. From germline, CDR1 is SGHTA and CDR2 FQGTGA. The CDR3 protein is CASSLEGAYNEQFF. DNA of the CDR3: TGTGCCAGCAGCTTAGAGGGGGCTTACAATGAGCAGTTCTTC.

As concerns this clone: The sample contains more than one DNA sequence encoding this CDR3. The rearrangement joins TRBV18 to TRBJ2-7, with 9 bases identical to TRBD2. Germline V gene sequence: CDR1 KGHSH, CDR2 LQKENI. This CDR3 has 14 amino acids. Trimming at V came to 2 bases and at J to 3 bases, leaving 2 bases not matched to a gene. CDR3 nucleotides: TGTGCCAGCTCACCAGGGACTAGCTTCTACGAGCAGTACTTC. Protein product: CASSPGTSFYEQYF.

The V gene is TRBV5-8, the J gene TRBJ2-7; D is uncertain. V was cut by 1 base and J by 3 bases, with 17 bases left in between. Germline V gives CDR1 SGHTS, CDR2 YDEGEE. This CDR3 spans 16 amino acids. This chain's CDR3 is CASSLFQNFEYYEQYF. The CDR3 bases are TGTGCCAGCAGCTTGTTTCAGAACTTTGAATACTACGAGCAGTACTTC.

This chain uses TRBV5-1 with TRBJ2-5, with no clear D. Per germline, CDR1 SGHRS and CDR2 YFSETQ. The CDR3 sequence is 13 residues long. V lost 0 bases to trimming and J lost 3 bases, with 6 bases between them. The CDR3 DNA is TGCGCCAGCAGCTTGGCCGTCGAAGAGACCCAGTACTTC. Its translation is CASSLAVEETQYF.

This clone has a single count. The CDR3 here is CASSFEGEGYEQYF. The DNA of the CDR3 is TGCGCCAGCAGCTTCGAGGGAGAGGGGTACGAGCAGTACTTC. The V and J genes are TRBV5-1 and TRBJ2-7; TRBD1 or TRBD2 may be the D gene (5 bases each). Germline V gives CDR1 SGHRS, CDR2 YFSETQ. The CDR3 extends over 14 amino acids. Trimming took off 2 bases at V and 4 bases at J, with 13 bases between the two ends.

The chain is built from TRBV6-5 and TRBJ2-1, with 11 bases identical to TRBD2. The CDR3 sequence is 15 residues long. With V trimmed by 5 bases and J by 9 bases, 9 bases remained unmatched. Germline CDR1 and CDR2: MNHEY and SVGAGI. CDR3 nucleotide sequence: TGTGCCAGCAGTCGGACTAGCGGGTCAGACGGTGAGCAGTTCTTC. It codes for CASSRTSGSDGEQFF.

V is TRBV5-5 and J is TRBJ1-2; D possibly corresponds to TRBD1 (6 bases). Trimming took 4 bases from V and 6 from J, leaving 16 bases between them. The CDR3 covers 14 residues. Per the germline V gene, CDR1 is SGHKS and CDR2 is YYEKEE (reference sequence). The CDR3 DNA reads TGTGCCAGCAGCCCTCGTCCGGGGGCCCATGGCTACACCTTC. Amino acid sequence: CASSPRPGAHGYTF.